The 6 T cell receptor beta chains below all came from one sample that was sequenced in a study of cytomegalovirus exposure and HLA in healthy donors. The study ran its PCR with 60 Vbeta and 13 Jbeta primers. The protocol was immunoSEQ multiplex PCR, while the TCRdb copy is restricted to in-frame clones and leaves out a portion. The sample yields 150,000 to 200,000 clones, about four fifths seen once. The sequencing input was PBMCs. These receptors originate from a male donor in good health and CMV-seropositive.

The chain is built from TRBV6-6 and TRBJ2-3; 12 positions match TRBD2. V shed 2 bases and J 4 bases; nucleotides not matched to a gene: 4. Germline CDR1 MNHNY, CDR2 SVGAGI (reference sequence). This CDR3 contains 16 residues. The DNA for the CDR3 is TGTGCCAGCAGTTACCTAGCGGGGGGGCCCCCAGATACGCAGTATTTT. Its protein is CASSYLAGGPPDTQYF.

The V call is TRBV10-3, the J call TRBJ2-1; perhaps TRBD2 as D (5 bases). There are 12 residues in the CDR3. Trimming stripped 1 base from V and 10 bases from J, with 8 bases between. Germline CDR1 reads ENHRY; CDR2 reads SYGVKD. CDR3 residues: CAISEYEGEQFF. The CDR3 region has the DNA TGTGCCATCAGTGAGTACGAGGGCGAGCAGTTCTTC.

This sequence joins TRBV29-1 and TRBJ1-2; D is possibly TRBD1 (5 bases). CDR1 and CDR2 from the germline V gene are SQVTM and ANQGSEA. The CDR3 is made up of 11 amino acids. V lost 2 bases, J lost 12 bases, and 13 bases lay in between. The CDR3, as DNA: TGCAGCGTTGAAAGTGCGGCAGGGAACACCTTC. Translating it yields CSVESAAGNTF.

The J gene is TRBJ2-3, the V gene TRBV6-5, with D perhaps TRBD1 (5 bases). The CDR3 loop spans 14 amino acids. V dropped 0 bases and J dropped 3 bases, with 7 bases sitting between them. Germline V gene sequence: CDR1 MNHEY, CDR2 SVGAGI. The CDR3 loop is CASSYSRATDTQYF. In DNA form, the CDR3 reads TGTGCCAGCAGTTACTCCAGGGCTACAGATACGCAGTATTTT.

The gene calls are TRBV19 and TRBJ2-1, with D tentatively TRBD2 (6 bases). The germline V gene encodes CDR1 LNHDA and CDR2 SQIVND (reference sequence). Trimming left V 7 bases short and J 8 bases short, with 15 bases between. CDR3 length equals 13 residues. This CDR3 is CASNLGPGDEQFF. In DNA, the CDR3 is TGTGCCAGTAACCTGGGCCCGGGGGATGAGCAGTTCTTC.

This chain's CDR3 is CASRGGGTDTQYF. CDR3 bases: TGTGCCAGCAGGGGGGGAGGCACAGATACGCAGTATTTT. The gene calls are TRBV6-6 and TRBJ2-3, with D maybe TRBD2 (6 bases). The CDR3 sequence is 13 residues long. Germline V CDR1 and CDR2: MNHNY, SVGAGI (reference sequence). Trimming cost V 6 bases and J 1 base, with 8 bases left between them.